This T cell receptor beta chain was sequenced for a study of T cell responses to AZD1222 COVID-19 vaccine. Study findings and constraints: Females outnumbered males among donors, who were mostly white British; clonal diversity was possibly underestimated. Two AZD1222 doses significantly raised spike-specific TCR breadth and depth over controls. Only 6 or 7 people who got AZD1222 tested seropositive at baseline.

Sequenced by immunoSEQ multiplex PCR; TCRdb stores in-frame clones only, minus some. The sample gives 150,000 or so clones, 85% to 95% of which show up once; about 1.5% is in the top ten. Points on this clone: Its antigen remains unknown.

CDR1 and CDR2 from the germline V gene are MNHEY and SVGAGI. The V end lost 6 bases, the J end lost 4 bases, and 4 bases lay between the germline ends. The CDR3 has 11 amino acids. The receptor was derived from an adult in good health. This chain connects TRBV6-5 to TRBJ1-3, with D unclear. The input for sequencing was peripheral blood, taken on day 0 of AZD1222 vaccination. CDR3 sequence reads: CASSLGNTIYF. The CDR3 coding sequence is TGTGCCAGCAGCTTGGGAAACACCATATATTTT.